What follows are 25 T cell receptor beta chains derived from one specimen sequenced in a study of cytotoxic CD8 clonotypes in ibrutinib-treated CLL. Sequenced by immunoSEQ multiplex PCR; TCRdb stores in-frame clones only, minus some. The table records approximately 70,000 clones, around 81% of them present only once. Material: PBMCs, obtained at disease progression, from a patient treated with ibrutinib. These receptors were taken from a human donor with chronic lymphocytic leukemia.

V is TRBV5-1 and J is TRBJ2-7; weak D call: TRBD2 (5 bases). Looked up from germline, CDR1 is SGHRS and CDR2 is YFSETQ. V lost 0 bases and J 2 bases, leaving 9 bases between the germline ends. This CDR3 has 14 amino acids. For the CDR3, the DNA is TGCGCCAGCAGCTTGGATGCGGGCCCCTACGAGCAGTACTTC. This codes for CASSLDAGPYEQYF.

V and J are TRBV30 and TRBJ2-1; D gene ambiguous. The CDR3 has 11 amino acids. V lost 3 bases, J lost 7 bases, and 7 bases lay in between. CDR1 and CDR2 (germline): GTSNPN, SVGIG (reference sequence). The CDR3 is CAWSALNEQFF. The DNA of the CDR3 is TGTGCCTGGAGCGCGCTAAATGAGCAGTTCTTC.

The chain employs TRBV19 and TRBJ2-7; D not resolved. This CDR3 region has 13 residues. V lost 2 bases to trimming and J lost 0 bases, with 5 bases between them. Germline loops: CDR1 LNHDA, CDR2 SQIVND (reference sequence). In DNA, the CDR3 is TGTGCCAGTAGTATATCCACCTCCTACGAGCAGTACTTC. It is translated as CASSISTSYEQYF.

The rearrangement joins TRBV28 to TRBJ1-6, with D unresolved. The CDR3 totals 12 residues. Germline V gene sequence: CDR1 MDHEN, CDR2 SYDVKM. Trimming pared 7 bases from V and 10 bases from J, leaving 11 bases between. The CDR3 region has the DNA TGTGCCAGCACCGTACTTCACTCACCCCTCCACTTT. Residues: CASTVLHSPLHF.

This CDR3 is CAISGGQGTADTQYF. The CDR3 DNA reads as TGTGCCATCAGTGGGGGACAGGGGACCGCAGATACGCAGTATTTT. The rearrangement joins TRBV10-3 to TRBJ2-3; 10 nucleotides agree with TRBD1. The CDR3 length is 15 residues. V dropped 4 bases and J dropped 4; count of bases not matched to a gene: 5. From germline, CDR1 is ENHRY and CDR2 SYGVKD.

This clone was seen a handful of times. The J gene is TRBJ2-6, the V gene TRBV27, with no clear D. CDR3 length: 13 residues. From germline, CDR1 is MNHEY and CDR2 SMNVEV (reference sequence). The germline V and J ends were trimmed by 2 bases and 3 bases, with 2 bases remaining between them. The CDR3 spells CASSLSGANVLTF. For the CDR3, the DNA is TGTGCCAGCAGTTTAAGTGGGGCCAACGTCCTGACTTTC.

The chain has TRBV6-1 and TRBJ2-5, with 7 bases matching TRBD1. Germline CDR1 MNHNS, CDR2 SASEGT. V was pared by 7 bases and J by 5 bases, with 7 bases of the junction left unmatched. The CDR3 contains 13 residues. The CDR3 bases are TGTGCCAGCACCGCGAGGGGGCGGGAGACCCAGTACTTC. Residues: CASTARGRETQYF.

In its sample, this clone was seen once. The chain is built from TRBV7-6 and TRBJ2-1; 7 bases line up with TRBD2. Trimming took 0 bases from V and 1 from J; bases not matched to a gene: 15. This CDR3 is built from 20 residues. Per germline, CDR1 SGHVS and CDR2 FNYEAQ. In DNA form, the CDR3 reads TGTGCCAGCAGCTTAGCGTTTTGGGAGGGCCAATCTGTGTCCTACAATGAGCAGTTCTTC. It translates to CASSLAFWEGQSVSYNEQFF. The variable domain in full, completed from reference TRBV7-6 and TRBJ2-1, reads GAGVSQSPRYKVTKRGQDVALRCDPISGHVSLYWYRQALGQGPEFLTYFNYEAQQDKSGLPNDRFSAERPEGSISTLTIQRTEQRDSAMYRCASSLAFWEGQSVSYNEQFFGPGTRLTVL.

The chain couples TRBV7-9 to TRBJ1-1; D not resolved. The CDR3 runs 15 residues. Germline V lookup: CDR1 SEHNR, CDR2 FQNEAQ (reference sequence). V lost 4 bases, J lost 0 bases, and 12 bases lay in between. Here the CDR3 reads CASSSEPYMNTEAFF. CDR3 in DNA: TGTGCCAGCAGCTCAGAACCCTACATGAACACTGAAGCTTTCTTT.

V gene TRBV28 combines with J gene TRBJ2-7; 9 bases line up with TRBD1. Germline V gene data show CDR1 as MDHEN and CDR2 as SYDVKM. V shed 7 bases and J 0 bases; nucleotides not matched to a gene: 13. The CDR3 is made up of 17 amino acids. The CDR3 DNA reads TGTGCCAGCACCTTCGGGACAGGGAACGAGTACTCCTACGAGCAGTACTTC. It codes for CASTFGTGNEYSYEQYF.

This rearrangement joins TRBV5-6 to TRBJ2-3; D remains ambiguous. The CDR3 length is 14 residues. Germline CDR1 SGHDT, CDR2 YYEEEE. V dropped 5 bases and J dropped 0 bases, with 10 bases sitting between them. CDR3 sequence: CASRSVTSTDTQYF. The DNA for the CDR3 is TGTGCCAGCAGATCCGTTACTAGCACAGATACGCAGTATTTT.

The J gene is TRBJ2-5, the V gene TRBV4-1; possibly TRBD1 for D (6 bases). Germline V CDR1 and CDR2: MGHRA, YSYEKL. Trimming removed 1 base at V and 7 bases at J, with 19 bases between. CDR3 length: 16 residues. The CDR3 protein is CASSQGAVRGFGTQYF. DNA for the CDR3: TGCGCCAGCAGCCAAGGTGCTGTTAGGGGGTTCGGGACCCAGTACTTC.

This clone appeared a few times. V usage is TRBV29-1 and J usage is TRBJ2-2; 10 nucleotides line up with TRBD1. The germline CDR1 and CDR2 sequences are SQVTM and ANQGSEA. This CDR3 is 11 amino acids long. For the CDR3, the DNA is TGCCGGGACAGGGGTACCGGGGAGCTGTTTTTT. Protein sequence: CRDRGTGELFF.

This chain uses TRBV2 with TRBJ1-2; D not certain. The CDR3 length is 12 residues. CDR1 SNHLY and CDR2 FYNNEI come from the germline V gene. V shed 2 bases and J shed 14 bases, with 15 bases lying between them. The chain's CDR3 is CASSENVRLGTF. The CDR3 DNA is TGTGCCAGCAGTGAAAACGTCAGGTTGGGGACCTTC. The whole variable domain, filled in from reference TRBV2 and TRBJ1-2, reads EPEVTQTPSHQVTQMGQEVILRCVPISNHLYFYWYRQILGQKVEFLVSFYNNEISEKSEIFDDQFSVERPDGSNFTLKIRSTKLEDSAMYFCASSENVRLGTFGSGTRLTVV.

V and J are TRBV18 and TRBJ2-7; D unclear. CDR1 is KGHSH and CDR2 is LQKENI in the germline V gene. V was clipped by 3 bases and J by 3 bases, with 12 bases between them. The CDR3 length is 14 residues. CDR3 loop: CASSPATRYYEQYF. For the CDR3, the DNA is TGTGCCAGCTCACCGGCGACCCGTTACTACGAGCAGTACTTC.

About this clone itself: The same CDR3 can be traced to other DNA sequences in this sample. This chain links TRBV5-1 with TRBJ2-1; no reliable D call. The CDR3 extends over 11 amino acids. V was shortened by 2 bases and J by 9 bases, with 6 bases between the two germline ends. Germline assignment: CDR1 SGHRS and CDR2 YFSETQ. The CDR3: CASSFGGEQFF. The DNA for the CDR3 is TGCGCCAGCAGCTTCGGTGGTGAGCAGTTCTTC.

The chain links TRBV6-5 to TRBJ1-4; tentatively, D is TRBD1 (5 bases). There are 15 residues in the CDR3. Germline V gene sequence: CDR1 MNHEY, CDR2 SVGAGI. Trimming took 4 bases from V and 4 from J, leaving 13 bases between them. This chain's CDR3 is CASSSGLQGNEKLFF. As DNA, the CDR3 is TGTGCCAGCAGTTCAGGACTCCAGGGTAATGAAAAACTGTTTTTT.

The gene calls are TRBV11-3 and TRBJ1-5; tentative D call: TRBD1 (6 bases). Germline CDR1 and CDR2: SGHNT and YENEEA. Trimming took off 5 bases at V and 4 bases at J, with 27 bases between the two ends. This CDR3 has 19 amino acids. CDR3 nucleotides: TGTGCCAGCAGCCCACCACAGGGTCCGACATTGTATGGTAATCAGCCCCAGCATTTT. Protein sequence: CASSPPQGPTLYGNQPQHF.

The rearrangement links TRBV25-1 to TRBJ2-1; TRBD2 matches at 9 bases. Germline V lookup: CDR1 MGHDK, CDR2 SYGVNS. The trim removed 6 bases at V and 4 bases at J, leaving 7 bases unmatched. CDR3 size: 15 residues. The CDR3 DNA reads TGTGCCAGCAGGAAACCGCTAGCGGGGTACAATGAGCAGTTCTTC. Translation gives CASRKPLAGYNEQFF.

The CDR3 nucleotides read TGTGCCAGCAGCTTAGGTATACTAGCGGGAGCCCTAGAGACCCAGTACTTC. This translates into CASSLGILAGALETQYF. The chain combines TRBV11-2 with TRBJ2-5, with 11 nucleotides matching TRBD2. Trimming removed 1 base from V and 4 bases from J; junction bases left unmatched: 8. CDR3 length: 17 amino acids. Germline values: CDR1 SGHAT, CDR2 FQNNGV.

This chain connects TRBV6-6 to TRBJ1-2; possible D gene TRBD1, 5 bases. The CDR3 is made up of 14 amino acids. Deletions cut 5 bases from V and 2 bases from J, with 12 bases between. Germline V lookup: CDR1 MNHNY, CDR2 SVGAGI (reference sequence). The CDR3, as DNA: TGTGCCAGCAGTACGATGACAGTCAACTATGGCTACACCTTC. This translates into CASSTMTVNYGYTF.

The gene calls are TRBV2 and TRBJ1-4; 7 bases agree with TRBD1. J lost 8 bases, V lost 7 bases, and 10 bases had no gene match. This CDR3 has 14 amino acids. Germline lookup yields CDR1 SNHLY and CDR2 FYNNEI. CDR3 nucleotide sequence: TGTGCCAGCAAAAGGGGACAGACGAGAGAAAAACTGTTTTTT. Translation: CASKRGQTREKLFF.

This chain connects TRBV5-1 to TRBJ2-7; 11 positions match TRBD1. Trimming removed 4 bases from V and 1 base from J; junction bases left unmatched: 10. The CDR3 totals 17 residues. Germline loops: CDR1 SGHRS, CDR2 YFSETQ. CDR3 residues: CASSSGTGGFFSYEQYF. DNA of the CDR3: TGCGCCAGCAGCAGCGGGACAGGGGGTTTCTTTTCCTACGAGCAGTACTTC.

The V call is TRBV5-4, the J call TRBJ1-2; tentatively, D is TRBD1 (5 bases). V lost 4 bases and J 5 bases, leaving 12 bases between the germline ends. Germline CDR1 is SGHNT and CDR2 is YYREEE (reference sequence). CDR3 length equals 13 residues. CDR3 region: CASSLRDRYGYTF. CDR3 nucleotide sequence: TGTGCCAGCAGCCTACGGGACCGATATGGCTACACCTTC. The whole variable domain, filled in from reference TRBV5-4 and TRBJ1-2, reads ETGVTQSPTHLIKTRGQQVTLRCSSQSGHNTVSWYQQALGQGPQFIFQYYREEENGRGNFPPRFSGLQFPNYSSELNVNALELDDSALYLCASSLRDRYGYTFGSGTRLTVV.

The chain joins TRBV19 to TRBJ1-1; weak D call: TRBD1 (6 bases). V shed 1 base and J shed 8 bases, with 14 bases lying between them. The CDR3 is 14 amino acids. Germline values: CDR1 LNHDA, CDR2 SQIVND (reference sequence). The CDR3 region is CASSIVLGAAEAFF. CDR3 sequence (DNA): TGTGCCAGTAGTATAGTTTTGGGGGCTGCAGAAGCTTTCTTT.